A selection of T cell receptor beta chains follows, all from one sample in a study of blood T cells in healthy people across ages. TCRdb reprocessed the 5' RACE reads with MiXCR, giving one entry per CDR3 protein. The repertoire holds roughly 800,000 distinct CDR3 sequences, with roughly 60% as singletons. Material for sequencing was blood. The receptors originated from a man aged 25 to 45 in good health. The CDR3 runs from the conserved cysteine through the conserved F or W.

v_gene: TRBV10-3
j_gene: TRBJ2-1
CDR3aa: CAISSGLAVYNEQFF

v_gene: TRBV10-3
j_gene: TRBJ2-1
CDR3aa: CAISDTMDEQFF

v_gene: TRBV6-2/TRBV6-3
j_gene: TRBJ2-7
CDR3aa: CASSYQRYEQYF

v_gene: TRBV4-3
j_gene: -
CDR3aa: CASSQGVAGTGIKTQYF

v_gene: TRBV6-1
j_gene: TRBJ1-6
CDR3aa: CASSLGAAPHF

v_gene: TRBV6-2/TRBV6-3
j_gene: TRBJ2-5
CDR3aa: CASTPTRNQETQYF

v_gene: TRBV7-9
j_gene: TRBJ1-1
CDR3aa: CASSKPGTGTQAFF

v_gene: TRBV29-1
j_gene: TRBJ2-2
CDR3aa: CSAGRTNTGELFF

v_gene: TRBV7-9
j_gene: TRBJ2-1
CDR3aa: CASTPGLAESPYNEQFF

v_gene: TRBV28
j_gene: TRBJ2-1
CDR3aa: CASSGPTQNEQFF

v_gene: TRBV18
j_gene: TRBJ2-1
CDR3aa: CASSPSPAETQFF

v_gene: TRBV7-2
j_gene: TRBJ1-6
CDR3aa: CASSLGQDNSPLHF

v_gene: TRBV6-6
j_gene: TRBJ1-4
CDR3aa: CASRGTGTPEKLFF

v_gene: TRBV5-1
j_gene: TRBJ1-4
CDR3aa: CASSWDGPEGKLFF

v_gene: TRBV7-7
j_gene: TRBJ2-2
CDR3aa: CASSFGPNTGELFF

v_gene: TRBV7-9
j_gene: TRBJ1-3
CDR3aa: CASSYNPNTIYF

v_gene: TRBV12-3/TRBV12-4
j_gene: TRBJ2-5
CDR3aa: CASSLSGTGKGTQYF

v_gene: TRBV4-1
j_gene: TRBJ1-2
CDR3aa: CASSQGRGDYGYTF

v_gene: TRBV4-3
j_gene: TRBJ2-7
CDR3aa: CASSQERTTGTYEQYF

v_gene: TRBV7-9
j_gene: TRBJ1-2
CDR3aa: CASSPRGYGYTF

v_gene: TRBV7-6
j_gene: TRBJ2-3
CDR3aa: CASGSVGDTQYF

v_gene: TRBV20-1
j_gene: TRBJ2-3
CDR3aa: CSARPGVSTDTQYF

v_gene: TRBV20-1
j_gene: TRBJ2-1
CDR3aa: CSAAPLAGGPRREQFF

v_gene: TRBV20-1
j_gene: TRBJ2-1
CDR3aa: CSAPTSGGNEQFF

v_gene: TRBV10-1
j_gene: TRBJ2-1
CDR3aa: CASSDRDRNEQFF

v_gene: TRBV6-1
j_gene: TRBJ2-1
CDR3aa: CAYGGGFWNVQFF

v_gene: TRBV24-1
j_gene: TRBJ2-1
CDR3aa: CATSSGGRGNEQFF

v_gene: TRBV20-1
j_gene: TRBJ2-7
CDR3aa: CSARLAASSYEQYF

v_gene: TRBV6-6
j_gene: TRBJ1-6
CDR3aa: CASTRRGTIYNSPLHF

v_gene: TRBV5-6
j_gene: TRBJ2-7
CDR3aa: CASSLRQTSYEQYF

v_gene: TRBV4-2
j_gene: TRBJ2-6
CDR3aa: CASSPGDVSGANVLTF

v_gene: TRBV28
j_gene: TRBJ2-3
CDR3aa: CASQGRRDTQYF

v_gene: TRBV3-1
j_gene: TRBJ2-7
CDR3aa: CASSPGTSDYEQYF

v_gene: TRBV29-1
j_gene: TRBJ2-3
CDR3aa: CSVGQTVDTQYF

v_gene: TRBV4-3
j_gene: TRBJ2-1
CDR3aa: CASSQGREWDEQFF

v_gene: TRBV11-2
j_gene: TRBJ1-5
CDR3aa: CASSPFPEGESNQPQHF

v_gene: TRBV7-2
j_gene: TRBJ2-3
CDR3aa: CASSWSTDTQYF

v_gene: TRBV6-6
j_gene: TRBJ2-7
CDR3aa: CASSYSGEDYEQYF

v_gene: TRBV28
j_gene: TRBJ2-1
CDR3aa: CASRIGGQGIDEQFF

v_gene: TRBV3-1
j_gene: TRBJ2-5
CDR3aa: CASRLLAVQETQYF

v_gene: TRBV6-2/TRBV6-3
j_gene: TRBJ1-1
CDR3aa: CASTDRNTEAFF

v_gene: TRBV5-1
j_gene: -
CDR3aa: CASSLLGKNNEQYF

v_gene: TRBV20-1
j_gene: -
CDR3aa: CSATRTSGGYETQYF

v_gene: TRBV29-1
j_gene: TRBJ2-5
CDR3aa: CSVVATSGETQYF

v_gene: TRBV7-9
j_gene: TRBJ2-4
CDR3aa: CASSLDLASIQYF

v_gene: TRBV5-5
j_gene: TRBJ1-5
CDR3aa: CASRRGDQPQHF

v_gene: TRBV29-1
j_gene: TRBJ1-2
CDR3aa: CSVGRVGQFYGYTF

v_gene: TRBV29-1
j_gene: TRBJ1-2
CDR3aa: CSVDYGYTF

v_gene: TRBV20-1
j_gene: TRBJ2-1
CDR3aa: CSAPPGNPSNEQFF

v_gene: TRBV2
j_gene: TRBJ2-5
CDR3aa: CASALRVETQYF

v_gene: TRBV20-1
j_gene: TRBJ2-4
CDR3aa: CSVITDQFSIQYF

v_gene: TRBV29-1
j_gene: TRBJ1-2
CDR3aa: CSGRMSDYGYTF

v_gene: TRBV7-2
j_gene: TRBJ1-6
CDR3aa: CASSLAGGHSPLHF

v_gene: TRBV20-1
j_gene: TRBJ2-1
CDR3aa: CSAIDGGMIYNEQFF